This is a list of T cell receptor beta chains from one sample in a study of tumor and adjacent non-tumor tissue in lung cancer. TCRdb independently ran MiXCR on the multiplex PCR reads; one entry per CDR3 protein. The table shows 70,000 to 90,000 distinct CDR3 sequences, with around 70% occurring only once. What was sequenced was distant non-tumor lung tissue. Source of these receptors: a woman aged 45-65 years with non-small cell lung cancer. Each CDR3 is given with its conserved first and last residue. A D gene is named only where the DNA matches it firmly. A row's size may be missing; if present it is once, few, many or a size class.

>TRBV11-2|TRBJ1-5|NA|NA
TGTGCCAGCAGAGAAGAGAGGAACCAGCCCCAGCAATTT
CASREERNQPQQF
>TRBV6-1|TRBJ1-5|NA|NA
TGTGCCGGCAGTGAAAATGGGTACAGCAATCAGCCCCAGCATTTC
CAGSENGYSNQPQHF
>TRBV12-3/TRBV12-4|TRBJ2-2|NA|TRBD2
TGTGCCAGCACCGGGACTAGCGGGGGTGCCGGGGAACTGTTTTTT
CASTGTSGGAGELFF
>TRBV11-2|TRBJ1-5|NA|NA
TGCGCCAGCAGCTTAGCTGGCCGAGGCGATCAGCCCCAGCATTTT
CASSLAGRGDQPQHF
>TRBV6-1|TRBJ2-3|once|TRBD2
TGTGCCAGCAGTGACACGAGAGCGGGAAGGCAGTTGGTTACAGATACGCAGTATTTT
CASSDTRAGRQLVTDTQYF
>TRBV5-1|TRBJ2-1|NA|TRBD1
TGCGCCAGCAGCGTAAACGCCGGGACAGACTACAATGAGCAGTTCTTC
CASSVNAGTDYNEQFF
>TRBV11-2|TRBJ2-1|medium-sized|NA
TGTGCCAGCAGTTTCGGGAGTGCTTGGGTCCCCTACAATGAGCAGTTCTTC
CASSFGSAWVPYNEQFF
>TRBV6-6|TRBJ1-6|many|TRBD1
TGTGCCAGCAGGCTGGGACAGCAGAATTCACCCCTCCACTTT
CASRLGQQNSPLHF
>TRBV11-1|TRBJ2-3|NA|NA
TGTGCCAGCAGCCTCTCTGCGGAGTCCACAGATACGCAGTATTTT
CASSLSAESTDTQYF
>TRBV29-1|TRBJ2-5|NA|NA
TGTAGCGTTGAAGACATATACAACGGGGAGACCCAGTACTTC
CSVEDIYNGETQYF
>TRBV29-1|TRBJ2-2|many|TRBD1
TGCAGCGTCCTAACCTCGGGACAGGGTTTCGGGGAGCTGTTTTTT
CSVLTSGQGFGELFF
>TRBV28|TRBJ2-3|NA|NA
TGTGCCAGCAGTCCACCCAGCACAGATACGCAGTATTTT
CASSPPSTDTQYF
>TRBV4-1|TRBJ2-5|NA|NA
TGCGCCAACATCCAAGGTGGCAGGGGAGGGGAAAGAGAGACCCAATACTTC
CANIQGGRGGERETQYF
>TRBV20-1|TRBJ2-5|NA|NA
TGCAGTGCCTGTGTAGGGTCCCAAGAGACCCAGTACTTC
CSACVGSQETQYF
>TRBV20-1|TRBJ1-1|NA|NA
TGCAGCACGACCCCGTTCTGGGGGACTGAAGCTTTCTTT
CSTTPFWGTEAFF
>TRBV11-2|TRBJ2-1|once|NA
TGTGAGAGCAGCTTAACACTCTTGGCGGGAAAGCAGTTCTTC
CESSLTLLAGKQFF
>TRBV11-1|TRBJ2-1|NA|NA
TGTGCCGGCAGCTTAGGGACTCCCGGAGTTAATGAGCGCTTCTTC
CAGSLGTPGVNERFF
>TRBV11-2|TRBJ2-1|NA|NA
TGTGCCACTATTATCGGGGGCCCGAGCTCCTACAATGAGCAGTTCTTC
CATIIGGPSSYNEQFF
>TRBV29-1|TRBJ1-1|NA|NA
TGCAGCTTTGTAAGGGGAGGGGCTGAAGCTTACTTT
CSFVRGGAEAYF
>TRBV11-1|TRBJ2-3|NA|TRBD1
TGTGCCAGCATGGCTACAGGGGCTGATACGCGGTATTTT
CASMATGADTRYF
>TRBV7-9|TRBJ2-4|NA|TRBD1
TGTGCCAGCAGCGCAAGTCCCGGGACAGGGGAGATTCAGTACTTC
CASSASPGTGEIQYF
>TRBV10-3|TRBJ1-3|NA|TRBD1
TGTGCCTTCGCGAGACAGGGAACAGGAAACACCATATATTTT
CAFARQGTGNTIYF
>TRBV10-3|TRBJ2-7|NA|NA
TGTGCCATCGGGGAGGCAGGGCCCCTCGACCAGTACTTC
CAIGEAGPLDQYF
>TRBV5-1|TRBJ2-2|NA|TRBD2
TGCGCCAGCCGCTTGGCTAGCGGGAACACCGGGGAGCTGTTTTTT
CASRLASGNTGELFF
>TRBV11-2|TRBJ2-7|NA|NA
TGTGCCAGCAGCTTATGTGGACAGAGCTCCAACGAGCAGTACTTC
CASSLCGQSSNEQYF
>TRBV18|TRBJ2-2|NA|NA
TGTGCCAGCTCACCCCAGGACAGACCCACCGGGGAGCTGTTTTTT
CASSPQDRPTGELFF
>TRBV20-1|TRBJ2-7|NA|NA
TGCAGTGTTAGTCGAGAAGACACGGGCTACGAGCAGTACTTC
CSVSREDTGYEQYF